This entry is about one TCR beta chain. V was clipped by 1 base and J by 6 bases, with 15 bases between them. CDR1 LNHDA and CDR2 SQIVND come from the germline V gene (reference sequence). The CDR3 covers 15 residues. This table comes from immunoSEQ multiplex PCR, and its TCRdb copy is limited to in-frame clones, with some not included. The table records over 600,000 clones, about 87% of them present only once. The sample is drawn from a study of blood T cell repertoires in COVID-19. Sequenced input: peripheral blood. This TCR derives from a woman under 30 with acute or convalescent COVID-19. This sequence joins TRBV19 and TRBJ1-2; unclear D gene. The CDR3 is CASSIAPRETDGYTF. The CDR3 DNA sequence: TGTGCCAGTAGTATAGCGCCCCGCGAAACAGATGGCTACACCTTC.